Included here is one T cell receptor (beta chain) sequence, with context. These data are taken from a study of PD-1 blockade in mismatch repair-deficient tumors. Whole-study context: Patients had approximately 11 mismatch repair-deficient cancer types, all previously treated and progressing.

The data were produced by immunoSEQ multiplex PCR, yet TCRdb's version contains in-frame clones alone and is incomplete. The sample holds 49,000 or so clones; more than 65% are singletons and the top ten take 6.5% to 9%. All patients were mismatch repair deficient, assessed by either PCR or immunohistochemistry. The V and J ends lost 4 bases and 7 bases, in that order; junction bases with no gene match: 3. The CDR3 extends over 13 amino acids. Germline V gene lookup returns CDR1 SGHDN and CDR2 FVKESK. Sequences were derived from peripheral blood, sampled approximately 20 weeks after starting pembrolizumab. The sequence was obtained from an adult with mismatch repair-deficient cancer. The chain links TRBV14 to TRBJ1-5; 8 nucleotides match TRBD1. The CDR3 coding sequence is TGTGCCAGCAGCCTCGGACAGGGCCAGCCCCAGCATTTT. Translation: CASSLGQGQPQHF.